One and the same sample provided the 32 T cell receptor beta chains below, sequenced in a study of Tregs in tolerant kidney transplant recipients. Repertoires were generated with immunoSEQ multiplex PCR, while TCRdb's copy carries only in-frame clones and drops some. The table has about 21,000 clones, roughly 80% seen once. Mixed chimerism was transient after nonmyeloablative marrow transplants from related graft donors. Material: CD8+ T cells from blood (PBMCs), obtained 6 months after the transplant. These receptors originate from a human patient who received a combined kidney and bone marrow transplant. Some T cells may be the graft donor's.

V usage is TRBV6-5 and J usage is TRBJ2-5; D gene uncertain. The germline V gene encodes CDR1 MNHEY and CDR2 SVGAGI. Trimming shortened V by 4 bases and J by 1 base, and 10 bases separated the two germline ends. This CDR3 has 14 residues. CDR3 coding DNA: TGTGCCAGCAGTTCTTCACAGCTCCAAGAGACCCAGTACTTC. It specifies CASSSSQLQETQYF.

The V gene is TRBV4-1, the J gene TRBJ2-1; 13 bases align to TRBD2. This CDR3 spans 20 amino acids. Germline CDR1 MGHRA, CDR2 YSYEKL. J gave up 0 bases and V 4 bases, and 12 bases lay outside the gene matches. CDR3 bases: TGCGCCAGCAGCCGCAGTCCGGGACTAGCGGGAATTAGCTCCTACAATGAGCAGTTCTTC. As protein: CASSRSPGLAGISSYNEQFF.

J is TRBJ1-1 and V is TRBV7-3; 7 bases are shared with TRBD1. Trimming removed 0 bases from V and 5 bases from J; junction bases left unmatched: 6. The CDR3 runs to 15 residues. Looked up from germline, CDR1 is SGHTA and CDR2 is FQGTGA. The CDR3 DNA sequence: TGTGCCAGCAGCTTAACTCACAGGGGCCTGACTGAAGCTTTCTTT. Translation gives CASSLTHRGLTEAFF.

The V and J genes are TRBV5-6 and TRBJ2-2, with TRBD1 as a possible D gene (5 bases). Germline CDR1 reads SGHDT; CDR2 reads YYEEEE. This CDR3 contains 17 residues. Trimming removed 2 bases from V and 2 bases from J, with 16 bases in between. The CDR3 nucleotides are TGTGCCAGCAGCTTTTTACCTGTGGGGCTTAACACCGGGGAGCTGTTTTTT. Its translation: CASSFLPVGLNTGELFF.

The chain uses TRBV30 and TRBJ1-4, with D perhaps TRBD1 (6 bases). Trimming removed 7 bases at V and 7 bases at J, with 10 bases between. The CDR3 length is 11 residues. Per the germline V gene, CDR1 is GTSNPN and CDR2 is SVGIG (reference sequence). CDR3 DNA sequence: TGTGCCTCGGCGGACAGTGAAAAACTGTTTTTT. It is translated as CASADSEKLFF.

The V gene is TRBV5-6, the J gene TRBJ1-6, with D unclear. The V end lost 2 bases, the J end lost 8 bases, and 11 bases lay between the germline ends. The CDR3 contains 14 residues. Germline values: CDR1 SGHDT, CDR2 YYEEEE. The CDR3 DNA reads as TGTGCCAGCAGCTTTTCGAGGGCAGATTCACCCCTCCACTTT. It is translated as CASSFSRADSPLHF. The whole variable domain, filled in from reference TRBV5-6 and TRBJ1-6, reads DAGVTQSPTHLIKTRGQQVTLRCSPKSGHDTVSWYQQALGQGPQFIFQYYEEEERQRGNFPDRFSGHQFPNYSSELNVNALLLGDSALYLCASSFSRADSPLHFGNGTRLTVT.

The V call is TRBV7-9, the J call TRBJ2-4, with a possible D match to TRBD2 (5 bases). The germline V gene has CDR1 SEHNR and CDR2 FQNEAQ (reference sequence). Trimming stripped 3 bases from V and 0 bases from J, with 9 bases between. This CDR3 spans 15 amino acids. As DNA, the CDR3 is TGTGCCAGCAGCTTCGGGGAACTAGCCAAAAACATTCAGTACTTC. This translates into CASSFGELAKNIQYF.

This clone was recorded once. The genes are TRBV11-2 and TRBJ2-1, with D possibly being TRBD2 (6 bases). The CDR3 extends over 16 amino acids. Germline loops: CDR1 SGHAT, CDR2 FQNNGV. Trimming cost V 5 bases and J 4 bases, with 18 bases left between them. This CDR3 is CASSPPGGSIYNEQFF. The DNA for the CDR3 is TGTGCCAGCAGCCCCCCCGGGGGAAGCATATACAATGAGCAGTTCTTC.

V usage is TRBV5-4 and J usage is TRBJ1-2; 7 bases align to TRBD1. Unmatched junction bases numbered 4, after V lost 2 bases and J lost 6 bases. Per the germline V gene, CDR1 is SGHNT and CDR2 is YYREEE (reference sequence). There are 13 residues in the CDR3. The CDR3 spells CASSFLQGNGYTF. The CDR3 nucleotides are TGTGCCAGCAGCTTTTTACAGGGGAATGGCTACACCTTC.

CDR3 region: CAWTMSGIINEQFF. DNA for the CDR3: TGTGCCTGGACAATGAGCGGGATAATCAATGAGCAGTTCTTC. The genes are TRBV30 and TRBJ2-1; 7 bases line up with TRBD2. This CDR3 spans 14 amino acids. Per germline, CDR1 GTSNPN and CDR2 SVGIG (reference sequence). Losses at the gene ends were 4 bases for V and 6 bases for J; bases not matched to a gene: 9.

The rearrangement joins TRBV7-6 to TRBJ2-3; no reliable D call. Germline V gene lookup returns CDR1 SGHVS and CDR2 FNYEAQ. This CDR3 has 16 residues. With 4 bases removed from V and 2 bases from J, the gap between germline ends came to 16 bases. The CDR3 reads CASSSDLAGYTDTQYF. The CDR3 DNA reads TGTGCCAGCAGCTCCGACTTAGCCGGATACACAGATACGCAGTATTTT.

The chain joins TRBV13 to TRBJ2-1; tentatively, D is TRBD1 (5 bases). Trimming pared 2 bases from V and 4 bases from J, leaving 27 bases between. This CDR3 is 20 amino acids long. Germline V gives CDR1 PRHDT, CDR2 FYEKMQ (reference sequence). The CDR3 sequence: CASSLSRATYGAYAYNEQFF. The CDR3 DNA sequence: TGTGCCAGCAGCTTATCTCGGGCCACCTATGGGGCCTACGCATACAATGAGCAGTTCTTC.

The chain carries TRBV27 and TRBJ1-6; the match to TRBD1 covers 11 bases. J lost 8 bases, V lost 6 bases, and 3 bases had no gene match. There are 14 residues in the CDR3. CDR1 MNHEY and CDR2 SMNVEV come from the germline V gene (reference sequence). The DNA of the CDR3 is TGTGCCAGCAGGTGGACAGGGGGCGATTCACCCCTCCACTTT. It codes for CASRWTGGDSPLHF.

The chain has TRBV28 and TRBJ2-5; no clear D. Germline V lookup: CDR1 MDHEN, CDR2 SYDVKM. With 2 bases removed from V and 5 bases from J, the gap between germline ends came to 15 bases. CDR3 size: 15 residues. The CDR3 bases are TGTGCCAGCAGTTTAACCTGGCAGATTTTGGAGACCCAGTACTTC. It translates to CASSLTWQILETQYF.

The J gene is TRBJ2-1, the V gene TRBV6-5, with no clear D. Germline CDR1 MNHEY, CDR2 SVGAGI. Trimming stripped 3 bases from V and 2 bases from J, with 5 bases between. CDR3 length: 13 amino acids. The CDR3 here is CASSYAAYNEQFF. CDR3 in DNA: TGTGCCAGCAGTTATGCAGCCTACAATGAGCAGTTCTTC.

The CDR3 is CSVEDPLAGPYEQYF. In nucleotides, the CDR3 is TGCAGCGTTGAAGATCCACTAGCGGGGCCCTACGAGCAGTACTTC. The genes are TRBV29-1 and TRBJ2-7, with 10 bases that match TRBD2. CDR1 and CDR2 (germline): SQVTM, ANQGSEA. J lost 2 bases, V lost 0 bases, and 4 bases had no gene match. There are 15 residues in the CDR3.

V is TRBV14 and J is TRBJ2-7, with unresolved D. CDR3 length: 14 residues. CDR1 and CDR2 (germline): SGHDN, FVKESK. V was trimmed by 2 bases and J by 0 bases, leaving 8 bases between them. CDR3 sequence reads: CASSQRQISYEQYF. Written as DNA, the CDR3 is TGTGCCAGCAGCCAAAGACAAATCTCCTACGAGCAGTACTTC.

In this sample, this clone turned up once. This chain joins TRBV4-3 and TRBJ2-3; 7 nucleotides match TRBD2. The CDR3 extends over 14 amino acids. Germline CDR1 reads LGHNA; CDR2 reads YSLEER. After removal of 2 bases from V and 3 bases from J, the junction contained 2 bases not matched to a gene. CDR3 region: CASSQWRETDTQYF. CDR3 DNA: TGCGCCAGCAGCCAATGGCGGGAGACAGATACGCAGTATTTT.

Concerning this clone itself: Sequence at one end of the junction differs from germline and may be a read error. This sequence joins TRBV6-5 and TRBJ1-5, with D possibly being TRBD1 (6 bases). The CDR3 consists of 13 residues. Germline CDR1 is MNHEY and CDR2 is SVGAGI. The CDR3 nucleotides are TGTGCCGGCAGTCCAACAGGGTATCAGCCCCAGCATTTT. Residues: CAGSPTGYQPQHF.

The genes are TRBV7-9 and TRBJ1-2; 7 bases align to TRBD1. Germline V CDR1 and CDR2: SEHNR, FQNEAQ (reference sequence). V was clipped by 4 bases and J by 7 bases; unmatched bases: 3. The CDR3 is 12 residues long. The CDR3 is CASSSTGTGYTF. The CDR3 nucleotides read TGTGCCAGCAGCTCGACAGGGACTGGCTACACCTTC.

This rearrangement joins TRBV7-3 to TRBJ1-5; perhaps TRBD1 as D (6 bases). Trimming took off 2 bases at V and 0 bases at J, with 11 bases between the two ends. CDR3 length: 16 residues. Germline V gene data show CDR1 as SGHTA and CDR2 as FQGTGA. CDR3 DNA: TGTGCCAGCAGCTTAGACAGGCGGGTTAGCAATCAGCCCCAGCATTTT. Translating it yields CASSLDRRVSNQPQHF.

In its sample, this clone ranks as medium-sized. This chain joins TRBV4-3 and TRBJ2-6; perhaps TRBD2 as D (5 bases). Per germline, CDR1 LGHNA and CDR2 YSLEER. The germline V and J ends were trimmed by 0 bases and 0 bases, with 9 bases remaining between them. The CDR3 spans 17 residues. CDR3 residues: CASSQEGGLSGANVLTF. CDR3 bases: TGCGCCAGCAGCCAAGAAGGCGGGCTCTCTGGGGCCAACGTCCTGACTTTC.

This chain connects TRBV14 to TRBJ2-2, with TRBD1 matching 8 bases. CDR1 SGHDN and CDR2 FVKESK come from the germline V gene. The CDR3 extends over 14 amino acids. Trimming took 4 bases from V and 6 from J; bases not matched to a gene: 4. CDR3 nucleotide sequence: TGTGCCAGCAGCCTTTGGACAGGGTCCGGGGAGCTGTTTTTT. It specifies CASSLWTGSGELFF.

This sequence joins TRBV10-3 and TRBJ2-7; TRBD1 might be the D (6 bases). In germline, CDR1 is ENHRY, CDR2 SYGVKD. Between the trimmed V and J ends, which lost 0 bases and 3 bases, there was a span of 15 bases. The CDR3 totals 16 residues. CDR3 DNA sequence: TGTGCCATCAGTGAGTCGAATCTGGGGGCTAGCTACGAGCAGTACTTC. Its protein is CAISESNLGASYEQYF.

This clone showed up just once. This chain links TRBV2 with TRBJ1-5; TRBD1 is a possible D gene (5 bases). CDR3 length: 16 residues. Germline CDR1 reads SNHLY; CDR2 reads FYNNEI. Trimming removed 7 bases from V and 0 bases from J, with 16 bases in between. CDR3 protein: CASNYENRHSNQPQHF. The CDR3 DNA follows: TGTGCCAGCAACTACGAGAACAGGCATAGCAATCAGCCCCAGCATTTT.

A remark on this clone: The identical CDR3 is also encoded by other nucleotide sequences in the sample. J is TRBJ1-2 and V is TRBV9; D remains unclear. Germline values: CDR1 SGDLS, CDR2 YYNGEE. This CDR3 is built from 12 residues. The ends were cut back, 0 bases at V and 5 bases at J, with 5 bases in the middle. DNA of the CDR3: TGTGCCAGCAGCGTAGGCCAGTATGGCTACACCTTC. Translating gives CASSVGQYGYTF.

The chain employs TRBV10-3 and TRBJ1-1; 9 nucleotides line up with TRBD1. Germline CDR1 reads ENHRY; CDR2 reads SYGVKD. The CDR3 is 17 residues long. Germline trimming cut 4 bases from V and 3 bases from J; bases unmatched to any gene: 12. The CDR3 sequence: CAISAGTGLDRDTEAFF. CDR3 coding DNA: TGTGCCATCAGTGCGGGGACAGGGTTAGATAGGGACACTGAAGCTTTCTTT.

The V and J genes are TRBV5-1 and TRBJ2-1; 12 bases map to TRBD2. Germline assignment: CDR1 SGHRS and CDR2 YFSETQ. V dropped 2 bases and J dropped 1; count of bases not matched to a gene: 7. This CDR3 comprises 18 residues. The CDR3 here is CASSFPSGRAASYNEQFF. CDR3 in DNA: TGCGCCAGCAGCTTTCCTAGCGGGAGGGCCGCTTCCTACAATGAGCAGTTCTTC.

This sequence joins TRBV19 and TRBJ2-7; 11 positions match TRBD2. The germline V gene has CDR1 LNHDA and CDR2 SQIVND (reference sequence). The CDR3 has 15 residues. With V trimmed by 3 bases and J by 6 bases, 7 bases remained unmatched. The CDR3 protein is CASSILAGGPGEQYF. CDR3 nucleotides: TGTGCCAGTAGTATCTTAGCGGGAGGGCCAGGCGAGCAGTACTTC. Combining the CDR3 with reference TRBV19 and TRBJ2-7 gives the whole variable domain DGGITQSPKYLFRKEGQNVTLSCEQNLNHDAMYWYRQDPGQGLRLIYYSQIVNDFQKGDIAEGYSVSREKKESFPLTVTSAQKNPTAFYLCASSILAGGPGEQYFGPGTRLTVT.

V gene TRBV7-6 combines with J gene TRBJ2-5; 12 bases are a match to TRBD2. CDR1 is SGHVS and CDR2 is FNYEAQ in the germline V gene. Trimming removed 6 bases from V and 1 base from J; junction bases left unmatched: 6. This CDR3 comprises 16 residues. The CDR3, as DNA: TGTGCCAGCAGGGATACTAGCGGGGGGCCCCAAGAGACCCAGTACTTC. Amino acids: CASRDTSGGPQETQYF.

The CDR3: CASSLASGRAYGTDTQYF. The CDR3 coding sequence is TGTGCCAGCAGTTTAGCTAGCGGGAGGGCCTATGGCACAGATACGCAGTATTTT. V gene TRBV28 combines with J gene TRBJ2-3; TRBD2 agrees at 12 bases. The CDR3 is 18 residues long. Trimming cost V 2 bases and J 1 base; bases outside gene matches: 7. Germline V CDR1 and CDR2: MDHEN, SYDVKM.

The genes are TRBV4-1 and TRBJ2-1; D is unresolved. Trimming removed 2 bases from V and 9 bases from J, with 11 bases in between. The CDR3 is 13 residues long. Per germline, CDR1 MGHRA and CDR2 YSYEKL. The CDR3, as DNA: TGCGCCAGCAGCCAAATCCCCCCCCGTGAGCAGTTCTTC. Protein product: CASSQIPPREQFF.